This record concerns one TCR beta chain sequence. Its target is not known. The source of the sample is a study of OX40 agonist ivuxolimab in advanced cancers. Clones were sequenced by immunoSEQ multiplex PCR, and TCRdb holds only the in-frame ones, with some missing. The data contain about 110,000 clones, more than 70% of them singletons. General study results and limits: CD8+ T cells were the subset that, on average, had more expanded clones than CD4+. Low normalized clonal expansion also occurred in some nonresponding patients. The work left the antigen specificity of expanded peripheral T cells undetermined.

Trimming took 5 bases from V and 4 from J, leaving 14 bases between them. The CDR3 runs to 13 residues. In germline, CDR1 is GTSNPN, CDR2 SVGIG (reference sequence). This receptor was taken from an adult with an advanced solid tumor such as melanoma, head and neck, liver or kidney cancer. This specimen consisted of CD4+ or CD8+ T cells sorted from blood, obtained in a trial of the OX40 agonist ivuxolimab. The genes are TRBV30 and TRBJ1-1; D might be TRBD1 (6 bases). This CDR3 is CAWYGGRGTEAFF. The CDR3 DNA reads TGTGCCTGGTACGGGGGCCGGGGCACTGAAGCTTTCTTT.